Listed below are T cell receptor beta chains from one sample, sequenced in a study of blood T cell repertoires in COVID-19. The data were produced by immunoSEQ multiplex PCR, yet TCRdb's version contains in-frame clones alone and is incomplete. The sample contains approximately 120,000 clones, over 80% of which appear only once. Sequences were obtained from PBMCs or T cells enriched from blood (not recorded which). The receptors shown here come from a young man who had recovered from COVID-19. Both conserved end residues are part of each CDR3. The D gene is left open where the match is weak. Where a row states a size, it is once, few, many or the class of an expanded clone; other rows omit it.

d_call j_call clone_size v_call cdr3_nt cdr3_aa
. TRBJ1-3 . TRBV12-3/TRBV12-4 TGTGCCAGCACCTATAACGGGGGAAACACCATATATTTT CASTYNGGNTIYF
TRBD1 TRBJ1-1 . TRBV7-9 TGTGCCAGCAGCGTGACAGGGGGGCAACGGAGTGAAGCTTTCTTT CASSVTGGQRSEAFF
. TRBJ2-5 . TRBV19 TGTGCCAGTAGTATGGGACTCTTGAGACAAAAGACCCAGTACTTC CASSMGLLRQKTQYF
. TRBJ2-3 . TRBV4-1 TGCGCCAGCAGCCAAGAGAGGAGGAGAACGGGGGGCCACACAGATACGCAGTATTTT CASSQERRRTGGHTDTQYF
. TRBJ2-2 . TRBV5-5 TGTGCCAGCAGTAGGAGGTTAACAGTCCTAAACACCGGGGAGCTGTTTTTT CASSRRLTVLNTGELFF
TRBD1 TRBJ1-1 . TRBV5-6 TGTGCCAGCAGCTTGGGCAGGGGGCGCGGCGAAGCTTTCTTT CASSLGRGRGEAFF
TRBD1 TRBJ2-7 once TRBV3-1/TRBV3-2 TGTGCCAGCAGCCGCACTACAGGGGGCTACGAGCAGTACTTC CASSRTTGGYEQYF
. TRBJ1-1 once TRBV18 TGTGCCAGCTCACCACCGTCGGTTATGAACACTGAAGCTTTCTTT CASSPPSVMNTEAFF
. TRBJ2-7 few TRBV27 TGTGCCAGCAGTAGCGGAGGGAGTGCGTACGAGCAGTACTTC CASSSGGSAYEQYF
TRBD2 TRBJ2-5 . TRBV19 TGTGCCAGTAGGTCAGGACTAGCGGGAGAGTATGAGACCCAGTACTTC CASRSGLAGEYETQYF
TRBD1 TRBJ1-2 . TRBV4-2 TGTGCCAGCAGCCAAGATACAGGGGTCTCTGGCTACACCTTC CASSQDTGVSGYTF
TRBD1 TRBJ2-7 . TRBV10-3 TGTGCCATCAGTGAGTATGGACAGGGCATCGACGAGCAGTACTTC CAISEYGQGIDEQYF
. TRBJ1-4 . TRBV3-1/TRBV3-2 TGTGCCAGCAGCCAAGGGGCGGGGGGTGAAAAACTGTTTTTT CASSQGAGGEKLFF
TRBD2 TRBJ2-3 . TRBV6-5 TGTGCCAGCAGTAGCGGGGACTCGGATACGCAGTATTTT CASSSGDSDTQYF
. TRBJ1-5 . TRBV7-2 TGTGCCAGCAGCCCTCAGGACAATAGCAATCAGCCCCAGCATTTT CASSPQDNSNQPQHF
TRBD2 TRBJ2-1 . TRBV4-1 TGCGCCAGCAGCCAACGGCGGGGGGGCTTCAATGAGCAGTTCTTC CASSQRRGGFNEQFF
. TRBJ1-2 once TRBV3-1/TRBV3-2 TGTGCCAGCAGCCAAGACTTTTTATATGGCTACACCTTC CASSQDFLYGYTF
. TRBJ2-5 . TRBV6-5 TGTGCCAGCAGAGGACATGGGGTCCAAGAGACCCAGTACTTC CASRGHGVQETQYF
TRBD2 TRBJ2-1 . TRBV19 TGTGCCAGTAGTGGGCTAGCGGGAGGTGAGGAGCAGTTCTTC CASSGLAGGEEQFF
. TRBJ1-1 . TRBV2 TGTGCCAGCAGTGTTGTTCTAGAAGCTTTCTTT CASSVVLEAFF
. TRBJ1-1 . TRBV27 TGTGCCAGCGGTCTCGACACGGATTACACTGAAGCTTTCTTT CASGLDTDYTEAFF
. TRBJ1-6 . TRBV6-5 TGTGCCAGCAGTTACTCCGGGGGCTCCTATAATTCACCCCTCCACTTT CASSYSGGSYNSPLHF
TRBD1 TRBJ1-5 . TRBV4-1 TGCGCCAGCAGCCAAGAAGGGGCAGGGGGCATCAATCAGCCCCAGCATTTT CASSQEGAGGINQPQHF
TRBD2 TRBJ2-5 . TRBV25-1 TGTGCCAGCAGTGGACCGGGACTAGCGGGGGACCAAGAGACCCAGTACTTC CASSGPGLAGDQETQYF
TRBD1 TRBJ2-5 . TRBV6-6 TGTGCCAGCAGTCAAACCGGGACAGGGGGCCTGAGAGAGACCCAGTACTTC CASSQTGTGGLRETQYF
. TRBJ2-3 . TRBV6-2/TRBV6-3 TGTGCCAGCAGTTACTCGGTCACAGAGCACACAGATACGCAGTATTTT CASSYSVTEHTDTQYF
. TRBJ2-2 . TRBV6-6 TGTGCCAGCAGTCCGCACACAAGCGCCGGGGAGCTGTTTTTT CASSPHTSAGELFF
. TRBJ2-5 . TRBV7-9 TGTGCCAGCAGCTTAGGGGCAGGGCGGGAGACCCAGTACTTC CASSLGAGRETQYF